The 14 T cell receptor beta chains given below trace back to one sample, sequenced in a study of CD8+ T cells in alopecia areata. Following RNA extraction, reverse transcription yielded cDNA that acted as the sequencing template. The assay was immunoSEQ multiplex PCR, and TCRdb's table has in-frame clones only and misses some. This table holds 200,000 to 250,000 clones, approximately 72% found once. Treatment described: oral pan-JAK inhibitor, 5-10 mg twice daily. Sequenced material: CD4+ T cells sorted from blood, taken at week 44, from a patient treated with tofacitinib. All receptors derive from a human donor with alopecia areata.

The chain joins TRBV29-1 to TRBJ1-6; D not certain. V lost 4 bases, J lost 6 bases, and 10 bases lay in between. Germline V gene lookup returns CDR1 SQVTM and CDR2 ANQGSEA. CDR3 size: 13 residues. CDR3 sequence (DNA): TGCAGCGTTGGACGGTCTCTTAATTCACCCCTCCACTTT. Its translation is CSVGRSLNSPLHF.

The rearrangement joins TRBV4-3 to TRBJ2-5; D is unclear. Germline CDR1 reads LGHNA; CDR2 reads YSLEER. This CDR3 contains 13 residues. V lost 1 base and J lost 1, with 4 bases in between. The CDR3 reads CASSQAVQETQYF. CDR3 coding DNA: TGCGCCAGCAGCCAAGCTGTCCAAGAGACCCAGTACTTC.

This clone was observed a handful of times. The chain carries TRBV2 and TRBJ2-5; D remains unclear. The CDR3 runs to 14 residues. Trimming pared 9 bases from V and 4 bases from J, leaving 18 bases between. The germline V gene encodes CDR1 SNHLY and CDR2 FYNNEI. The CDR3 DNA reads TGTGCCAGGTCCTGGCCGGGCCAAGCAGAGACCCAGTACTTC. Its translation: CARSWPGQAETQYF. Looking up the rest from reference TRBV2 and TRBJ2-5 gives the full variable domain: EPEVTQTPSHQVTQMGQEVILRCVPISNHLYFYWYRQILGQKVEFLVSFYNNEISEKSEIFDDQFSVERPDGSNFTLKIRSTKLEDSAMYFCARSWPGQAETQYFGPGTRLLVL.

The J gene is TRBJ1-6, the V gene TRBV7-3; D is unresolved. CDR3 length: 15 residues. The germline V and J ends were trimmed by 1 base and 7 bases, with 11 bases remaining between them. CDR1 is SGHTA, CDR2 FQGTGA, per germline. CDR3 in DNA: TGTGCCAGCAGCTTAAGCTCGGAGAGGAATTCACCCCTCCACTTT. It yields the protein CASSLSSERNSPLHF.

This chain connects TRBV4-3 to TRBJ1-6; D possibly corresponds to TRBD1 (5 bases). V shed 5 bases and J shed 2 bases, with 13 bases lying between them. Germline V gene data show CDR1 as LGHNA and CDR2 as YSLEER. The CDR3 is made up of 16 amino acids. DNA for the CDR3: TGCGCCAGCAGCTTAGAGGCGGGGGCCTATAATTCACCCCTCCACTTT. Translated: CASSLEAGAYNSPLHF.

The DNA of the CDR3 is TGTGCCAGCAGCCAAGAATATGGACAGTGGACAGCTACCTACGAGCAGTACTTC. This codes for CASSQEYGQWTATYEQYF. The chain couples TRBV4-2 to TRBJ2-7; D possibly corresponds to TRBD1 (6 bases). Germline lookup yields CDR1 LGHNA and CDR2 YNFKEQ. The CDR3 sequence is 18 residues long. Trimming removed 0 bases from V and 2 bases from J, with 20 bases in between.

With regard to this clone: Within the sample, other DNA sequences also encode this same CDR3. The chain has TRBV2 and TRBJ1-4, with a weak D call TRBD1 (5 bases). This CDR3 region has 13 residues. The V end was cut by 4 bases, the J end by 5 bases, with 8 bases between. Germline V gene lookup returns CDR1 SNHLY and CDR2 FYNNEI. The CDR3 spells CASSGPGNEKLFF. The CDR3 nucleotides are TGTGCCAGCAGTGGGCCAGGGAATGAAAAACTGTTTTTT. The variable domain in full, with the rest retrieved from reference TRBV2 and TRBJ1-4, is EPEVTQTPSHQVTQMGQEVILRCVPISNHLYFYWYRQILGQKVEFLVSFYNNEISEKSEIFDDQFSVERPDGSNFTLKIRSTKLEDSAMYFCASSGPGNEKLFFGSGTQLSVL.

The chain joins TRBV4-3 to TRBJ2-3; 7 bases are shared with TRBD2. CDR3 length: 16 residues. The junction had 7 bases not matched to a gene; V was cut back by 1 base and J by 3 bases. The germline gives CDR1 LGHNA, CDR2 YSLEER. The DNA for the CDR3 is TGCGCCAGCAGCCAAGGTCCAGCGGGGAGTACAGATACGCAGTATTTT. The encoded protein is CASSQGPAGSTDTQYF.

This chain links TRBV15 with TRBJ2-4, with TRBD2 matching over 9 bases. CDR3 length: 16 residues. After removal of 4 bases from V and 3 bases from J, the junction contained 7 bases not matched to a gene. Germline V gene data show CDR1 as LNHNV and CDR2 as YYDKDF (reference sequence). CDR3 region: CATSILAGAGKNIQYF. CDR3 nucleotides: TGTGCCACCAGCATCTTAGCGGGGGCCGGCAAAAACATTCAGTACTTC.

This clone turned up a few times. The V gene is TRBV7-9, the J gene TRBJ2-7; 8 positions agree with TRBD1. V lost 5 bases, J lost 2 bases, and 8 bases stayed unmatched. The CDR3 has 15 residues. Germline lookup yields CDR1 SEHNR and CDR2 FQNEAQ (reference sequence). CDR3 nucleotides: TGTGCCAGCAGCCCCCGGACAGGGATAACCTACGAGCAGTACTTC. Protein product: CASSPRTGITYEQYF.

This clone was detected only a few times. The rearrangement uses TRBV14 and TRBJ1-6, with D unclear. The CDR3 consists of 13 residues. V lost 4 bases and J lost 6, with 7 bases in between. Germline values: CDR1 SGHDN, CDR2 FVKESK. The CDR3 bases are TGTGCCAGCAGCCTCGGCCCTAATTCACCCCTCCACTTT. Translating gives CASSLGPNSPLHF.

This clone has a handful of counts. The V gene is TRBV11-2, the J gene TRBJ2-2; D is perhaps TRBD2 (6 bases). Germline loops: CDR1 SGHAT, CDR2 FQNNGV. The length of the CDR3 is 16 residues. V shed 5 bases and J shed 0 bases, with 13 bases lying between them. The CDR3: CASSPGTFANTGELFF. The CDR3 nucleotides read TGTGCCAGCAGCCCGGGGACTTTCGCGAACACCGGGGAGCTGTTTTTT.

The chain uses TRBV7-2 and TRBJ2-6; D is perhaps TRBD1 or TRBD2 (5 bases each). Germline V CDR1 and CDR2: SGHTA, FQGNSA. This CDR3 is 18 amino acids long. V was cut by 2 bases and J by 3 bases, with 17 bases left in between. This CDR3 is CASSLMAPGTGGANVLTF. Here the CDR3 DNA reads TGTGCCAGCAGCTTAATGGCCCCAGGGACGGGTGGGGCCAACGTCCTGACTTTC.

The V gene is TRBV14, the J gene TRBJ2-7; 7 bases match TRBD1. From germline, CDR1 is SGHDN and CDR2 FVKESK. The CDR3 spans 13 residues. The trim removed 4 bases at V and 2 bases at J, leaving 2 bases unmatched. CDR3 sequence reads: CASSPTGAYEQYF. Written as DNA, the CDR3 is TGTGCCAGCAGCCCCACAGGGGCCTACGAGCAGTACTTC.